Listed below are T cell receptor beta chains from one sample, sequenced in a study of blood T cell repertoires in COVID-19. Data came from immunoSEQ multiplex PCR; TCRdb stores just in-frame clones and leaves some out. This table holds more than 250,000 clones, over 65% found once. The sample was peripheral blood. The receptor source for this set is a man aged 60 to 75 who had recovered from COVID-19. CDR3s include the opening cysteine and the closing phenylalanine or tryptophan. A D gene is named only where the DNA matches it firmly. The size field is filled for only some rows; it gives once, few, many or a size class.

V gene	D gene	J gene	clone size	CDR3 protein	CDR3 DNA
TRBV11-2	.	TRBJ2-5	.	CASSVTAGLQETQYF	TGTGCCAGCAGCGTGACCGCGGGGCTTCAAGAGACCCAGTACTTC
TRBV6-5	.	TRBJ1-6	few	CASREGRSPLHF	TGTGCCAGCCGGGAGGGGCGCTCACCCCTCCACTTT
TRBV9	TRBD1	TRBJ1-3	.	CASSPGTVAGNTIYF	TGTGCCAGCAGCCCCGGGACAGTGGCCGGAAACACCATATATTTT
TRBV4-1	.	TRBJ2-5	once	CASSQISFGVQETQYF	TGCGCCAGCAGCCAGATCTCTTTCGGGGTCCAAGAGACCCAGTACTTC
TRBV7-2	.	TRBJ2-1	.	CASSLAGVNEQFF	TGTGCCAGCAGCTTAGCGGGAGTCAATGAGCAGTTCTTC
TRBV2	TRBD1	TRBJ2-7	few	CASRVHGTGGAEAYF	TGTGCCAGCAGGGTGCACGGGACAGGGGGCGCAGAGGCGTACTTC
TRBV27	.	TRBJ2-1	once	CASTFKAVPAYNEQFF	TGTGCCAGCACCTTCAAAGCGGTCCCCGCTTACAATGAGCAGTTCTTC
TRBV3-1/TRBV3-2	TRBD2	TRBJ2-7	few	CASSQGLAGLYEQYF	TGTGCCAGCAGCCAAGGGCTAGCGGGGCTCTACGAGCAGTACTTC
TRBV5-1	.	TRBJ1-1	.	CASSLNGASLEAFF	TGCGCCAGCAGCTTGAATGGGGCGAGTCTTGAAGCTTTCTTT
TRBV27	TRBD2	TRBJ2-7	once	CASRGTSGGNRSYEQYF	TGTGCCAGCAGGGGAACTAGCGGGGGGAATAGATCCTACGAGCAGTACTTC
TRBV30	TRBD1	TRBJ2-7	.	CAWSWGTGGNEQYF	TGTGCCTGGAGTTGGGGGACAGGGGGGAATGAGCAGTACTTC
TRBV20-1	.	TRBJ1-1	.	CSASLGGRGTEAFF	TGCAGTGCTAGTCTAGGGGGGAGGGGGACTGAAGCTTTCTTT
TRBV9	.	TRBJ2-3	.	CASSVDGGEDTQYF	TGTGCCAGCAGCGTAGACGGGGGAGAAGATACGCAGTATTTT
TRBV27	TRBD1	TRBJ1-5	few	CASSLKTGGGQPQHF	TGTGCCAGCAGTTTAAAGACAGGGGGCGGGCAGCCCCAGCATTTT
TRBV4-2	.	TRBJ2-1	.	CASSQDQDYEQFF	TGTGCCAGCAGCCAAGACCAGGACTATGAGCAGTTCTTC
TRBV3-1/TRBV3-2	.	TRBJ2-5	.	CASSHTGSVETQYF	TGTGCCAGCAGCCATACAGGCAGTGTGGAGACCCAGTACTTC
TRBV6-6	TRBD1	TRBJ1-5	.	CASRGQGMSNQPQHF	TGTGCCAGCAGAGGACAGGGGATGAGCAATCAGCCCCAGCATTTT
TRBV5-1	.	TRBJ1-1	.	CASSLEWGLNTEAFF	TGCGCCAGCAGCCTTGAATGGGGGCTTAACACTGAAGCTTTCTTT
TRBV5-4	.	TRBJ1-6	.	CASSSIGGDNNSPLHF	TGTGCCAGCAGCTCGATCGGGGGGGACAATAATTCACCCCTCCACTTT
TRBV6-4	TRBD1	TRBJ1-2	.	CASSDSPPGGRPGYTF	TGTGCCAGCAGTGACTCTCCCCCAGGGGGAAGGCCTGGCTACACCTTC
TRBV7-2	.	TRBJ1-3	.	CASSFKGPPRGNTIYF	TGTGCCAGCAGCTTTAAGGGGCCTCCGAGAGGAAACACCATATATTTT
TRBV5-4	.	TRBJ1-1	.	CASSRAGGRTEAFF	TGTGCCAGCAGCCGCGCCGGGGGGCGTACTGAAGCTTTCTTT
TRBV4-1	.	TRBJ2-2	.	CASSQGSGGRELFF	TGCGCCAGCAGCCAAGGTTCGGGGGGCCGGGAGCTGTTTTTT
TRBV6-5	TRBD1	TRBJ2-3	.	CASRPQGAGTDTQYF	TGTGCCAGTAGACCTCAGGGGGCGGGCACAGATACGCAGTATTTT
TRBV9	TRBD2	TRBJ2-7	.	CASSVGLAGTYEQYF	TGTGCCAGCAGCGTAGGACTAGCGGGGACCTACGAGCAGTACTTC
TRBV4-1	TRBD1	TRBJ1-5	.	CASSQGVTGGNQPQHF	TGCGCCAGCAGCCAAGGAGTGACAGGGGGCAATCAGCCCCAGCATTTT
TRBV5-8	.	TRBJ1-5	.	CASSPGNNQPQHF	TGTGCCAGCAGCCCCGGGAACAATCAGCCCCAGCATTTT
TRBV7-3	.	TRBJ2-2	few	CASSPQGRGRGELFF	TGTGCCAGCAGCCCCCAGGGTAGGGGGAGAGGGGAGCTGTTTTTT
TRBV5-1	TRBD1	TRBJ2-1	.	CASSSGDRDNEQFF	TGCGCCAGCAGCTCGGGGGACAGGGACAATGAGCAGTTCTTC
TRBV7-2	.	TRBJ2-5	.	CASREGLPGETQYF	TGTGCCAGCAGGGAGGGACTGCCAGGGGAGACCCAGTACTTC
TRBV27	TRBD2	TRBJ2-3	.	CASSLAGYADTQYF	TGTGCCAGCAGCCTAGCGGGGTACGCAGATACGCAGTATTTT
TRBV4-2	TRBD1	TRBJ1-6	.	CASSQGWGTGDSPLHF	TGTGCCAGCAGCCAAGGTTGGGGGACAGGGGATTCACCCCTCCACTTT
TRBV24-1	.	TRBJ2-7	.	CATSDSLALTYEQYF	TGTGCCACCAGTGATTCGCTAGCGCTAACTTACGAGCAGTACTTC
TRBV20-1	TRBD1	TRBJ2-5	.	CSASRQGGYQETQYF	TGCAGTGCTAGTCGACAGGGCGGTTATCAAGAGACCCAGTACTTC
TRBV25-1	.	TRBJ2-7	few	CASRGGSDRGYEQYF	TGTGCCAGCAGAGGGGGTTCTGACAGAGGCTACGAGCAGTACTTC
TRBV12-5	.	TRBJ1-1	.	CASGRTGRDTEAFF	TGTGCTAGTGGACGGACTGGGAGGGACACTGAAGCTTTCTTT
TRBV18	.	TRBJ1-5	.	CASSRAGNQPQHF	TGTGCCAGCTCACGGGCAGGTAATCAGCCCCAGCATTTT
TRBV19	TRBD1	TRBJ1-5	.	CASSIGGPGQNNQPQHF	TGTGCCAGTAGTATAGGGGGTCCGGGACAGAACAATCAGCCCCAGCATTTT
TRBV5-4	.	TRBJ2-2	.	CASSLDRRSTGELFF	TGTGCCAGCAGCTTGGACCGAAGGAGCACCGGGGAGCTGTTTTTT
TRBV2	TRBD2	TRBJ2-1	.	CASSDGGVYNEQFF	TGTGCCAGCAGTGACGGGGGGGTCTACAATGAGCAGTTCTTC
TRBV5-6	.	TRBJ2-3	.	CASSGLLRTVTDTQYF	TGTGCCAGCAGCGGGCTTTTGCGGACAGTCACAGATACGCAGTATTTT
TRBV19	TRBD1	TRBJ2-1	.	CASSIIPTGATYNEQFF	TGTGCCAGTAGTATTATCCCCACAGGGGCAACCTACAATGAGCAGTTCTTC